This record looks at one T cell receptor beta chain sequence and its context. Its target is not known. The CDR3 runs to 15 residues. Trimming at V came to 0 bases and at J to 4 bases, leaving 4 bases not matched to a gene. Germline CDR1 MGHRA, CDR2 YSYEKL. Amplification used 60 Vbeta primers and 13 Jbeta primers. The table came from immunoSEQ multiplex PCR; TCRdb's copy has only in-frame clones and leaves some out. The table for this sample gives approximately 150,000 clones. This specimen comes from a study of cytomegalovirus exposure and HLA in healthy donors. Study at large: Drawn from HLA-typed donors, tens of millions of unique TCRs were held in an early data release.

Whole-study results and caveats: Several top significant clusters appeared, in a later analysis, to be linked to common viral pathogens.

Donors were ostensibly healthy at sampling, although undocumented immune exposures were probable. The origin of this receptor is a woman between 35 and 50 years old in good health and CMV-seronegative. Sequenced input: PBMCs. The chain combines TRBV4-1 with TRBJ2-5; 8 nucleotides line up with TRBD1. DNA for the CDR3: TGCGCCAGCAGCCAAGATCTGACAGGGGCAGAGACCCAGTACTTC. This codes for CASSQDLTGAETQYF.